The next 2 T cell receptor beta chains were all read from a single sample in a study of blood T cell repertoires in COVID-19. Assay: immunoSEQ multiplex PCR; the TCRdb copy retains only in-frame clones and omits some. The data contain under 250,000 clones, just over 85% of them singletons. The sample taken for sequencing was peripheral blood. Every receptor here comes from a man over 45 with COVID-19, enrolled during active disease.

The V and J genes are TRBV24-1 and TRBJ2-5; no reliable D call. This CDR3 has 15 residues. V lost 4 bases, J lost 2 bases, and 13 bases lay in between. The germline gives CDR1 KGHDR, CDR2 SFDVKD. CDR3 loop: CATSDRRGPQETQYF. The CDR3 DNA sequence: TGTGCCACCAGTGACCGCCGCGGCCCGCAAGAGACCCAGTACTTC.

The chain links TRBV27 to TRBJ2-7; 12 bases are shared with TRBD2. This CDR3 has 17 amino acids. J gave up 3 bases and V 4 bases, and 10 bases lay outside the gene matches. Germline V lookup: CDR1 MNHEY, CDR2 SMNVEV (reference sequence). CDR3 in amino acids: CASSSSTSGGSSYEQYF. The CDR3 nucleotides are TGTGCCAGCAGTTCCTCGACTAGCGGGGGTTCCAGCTACGAGCAGTACTTC.